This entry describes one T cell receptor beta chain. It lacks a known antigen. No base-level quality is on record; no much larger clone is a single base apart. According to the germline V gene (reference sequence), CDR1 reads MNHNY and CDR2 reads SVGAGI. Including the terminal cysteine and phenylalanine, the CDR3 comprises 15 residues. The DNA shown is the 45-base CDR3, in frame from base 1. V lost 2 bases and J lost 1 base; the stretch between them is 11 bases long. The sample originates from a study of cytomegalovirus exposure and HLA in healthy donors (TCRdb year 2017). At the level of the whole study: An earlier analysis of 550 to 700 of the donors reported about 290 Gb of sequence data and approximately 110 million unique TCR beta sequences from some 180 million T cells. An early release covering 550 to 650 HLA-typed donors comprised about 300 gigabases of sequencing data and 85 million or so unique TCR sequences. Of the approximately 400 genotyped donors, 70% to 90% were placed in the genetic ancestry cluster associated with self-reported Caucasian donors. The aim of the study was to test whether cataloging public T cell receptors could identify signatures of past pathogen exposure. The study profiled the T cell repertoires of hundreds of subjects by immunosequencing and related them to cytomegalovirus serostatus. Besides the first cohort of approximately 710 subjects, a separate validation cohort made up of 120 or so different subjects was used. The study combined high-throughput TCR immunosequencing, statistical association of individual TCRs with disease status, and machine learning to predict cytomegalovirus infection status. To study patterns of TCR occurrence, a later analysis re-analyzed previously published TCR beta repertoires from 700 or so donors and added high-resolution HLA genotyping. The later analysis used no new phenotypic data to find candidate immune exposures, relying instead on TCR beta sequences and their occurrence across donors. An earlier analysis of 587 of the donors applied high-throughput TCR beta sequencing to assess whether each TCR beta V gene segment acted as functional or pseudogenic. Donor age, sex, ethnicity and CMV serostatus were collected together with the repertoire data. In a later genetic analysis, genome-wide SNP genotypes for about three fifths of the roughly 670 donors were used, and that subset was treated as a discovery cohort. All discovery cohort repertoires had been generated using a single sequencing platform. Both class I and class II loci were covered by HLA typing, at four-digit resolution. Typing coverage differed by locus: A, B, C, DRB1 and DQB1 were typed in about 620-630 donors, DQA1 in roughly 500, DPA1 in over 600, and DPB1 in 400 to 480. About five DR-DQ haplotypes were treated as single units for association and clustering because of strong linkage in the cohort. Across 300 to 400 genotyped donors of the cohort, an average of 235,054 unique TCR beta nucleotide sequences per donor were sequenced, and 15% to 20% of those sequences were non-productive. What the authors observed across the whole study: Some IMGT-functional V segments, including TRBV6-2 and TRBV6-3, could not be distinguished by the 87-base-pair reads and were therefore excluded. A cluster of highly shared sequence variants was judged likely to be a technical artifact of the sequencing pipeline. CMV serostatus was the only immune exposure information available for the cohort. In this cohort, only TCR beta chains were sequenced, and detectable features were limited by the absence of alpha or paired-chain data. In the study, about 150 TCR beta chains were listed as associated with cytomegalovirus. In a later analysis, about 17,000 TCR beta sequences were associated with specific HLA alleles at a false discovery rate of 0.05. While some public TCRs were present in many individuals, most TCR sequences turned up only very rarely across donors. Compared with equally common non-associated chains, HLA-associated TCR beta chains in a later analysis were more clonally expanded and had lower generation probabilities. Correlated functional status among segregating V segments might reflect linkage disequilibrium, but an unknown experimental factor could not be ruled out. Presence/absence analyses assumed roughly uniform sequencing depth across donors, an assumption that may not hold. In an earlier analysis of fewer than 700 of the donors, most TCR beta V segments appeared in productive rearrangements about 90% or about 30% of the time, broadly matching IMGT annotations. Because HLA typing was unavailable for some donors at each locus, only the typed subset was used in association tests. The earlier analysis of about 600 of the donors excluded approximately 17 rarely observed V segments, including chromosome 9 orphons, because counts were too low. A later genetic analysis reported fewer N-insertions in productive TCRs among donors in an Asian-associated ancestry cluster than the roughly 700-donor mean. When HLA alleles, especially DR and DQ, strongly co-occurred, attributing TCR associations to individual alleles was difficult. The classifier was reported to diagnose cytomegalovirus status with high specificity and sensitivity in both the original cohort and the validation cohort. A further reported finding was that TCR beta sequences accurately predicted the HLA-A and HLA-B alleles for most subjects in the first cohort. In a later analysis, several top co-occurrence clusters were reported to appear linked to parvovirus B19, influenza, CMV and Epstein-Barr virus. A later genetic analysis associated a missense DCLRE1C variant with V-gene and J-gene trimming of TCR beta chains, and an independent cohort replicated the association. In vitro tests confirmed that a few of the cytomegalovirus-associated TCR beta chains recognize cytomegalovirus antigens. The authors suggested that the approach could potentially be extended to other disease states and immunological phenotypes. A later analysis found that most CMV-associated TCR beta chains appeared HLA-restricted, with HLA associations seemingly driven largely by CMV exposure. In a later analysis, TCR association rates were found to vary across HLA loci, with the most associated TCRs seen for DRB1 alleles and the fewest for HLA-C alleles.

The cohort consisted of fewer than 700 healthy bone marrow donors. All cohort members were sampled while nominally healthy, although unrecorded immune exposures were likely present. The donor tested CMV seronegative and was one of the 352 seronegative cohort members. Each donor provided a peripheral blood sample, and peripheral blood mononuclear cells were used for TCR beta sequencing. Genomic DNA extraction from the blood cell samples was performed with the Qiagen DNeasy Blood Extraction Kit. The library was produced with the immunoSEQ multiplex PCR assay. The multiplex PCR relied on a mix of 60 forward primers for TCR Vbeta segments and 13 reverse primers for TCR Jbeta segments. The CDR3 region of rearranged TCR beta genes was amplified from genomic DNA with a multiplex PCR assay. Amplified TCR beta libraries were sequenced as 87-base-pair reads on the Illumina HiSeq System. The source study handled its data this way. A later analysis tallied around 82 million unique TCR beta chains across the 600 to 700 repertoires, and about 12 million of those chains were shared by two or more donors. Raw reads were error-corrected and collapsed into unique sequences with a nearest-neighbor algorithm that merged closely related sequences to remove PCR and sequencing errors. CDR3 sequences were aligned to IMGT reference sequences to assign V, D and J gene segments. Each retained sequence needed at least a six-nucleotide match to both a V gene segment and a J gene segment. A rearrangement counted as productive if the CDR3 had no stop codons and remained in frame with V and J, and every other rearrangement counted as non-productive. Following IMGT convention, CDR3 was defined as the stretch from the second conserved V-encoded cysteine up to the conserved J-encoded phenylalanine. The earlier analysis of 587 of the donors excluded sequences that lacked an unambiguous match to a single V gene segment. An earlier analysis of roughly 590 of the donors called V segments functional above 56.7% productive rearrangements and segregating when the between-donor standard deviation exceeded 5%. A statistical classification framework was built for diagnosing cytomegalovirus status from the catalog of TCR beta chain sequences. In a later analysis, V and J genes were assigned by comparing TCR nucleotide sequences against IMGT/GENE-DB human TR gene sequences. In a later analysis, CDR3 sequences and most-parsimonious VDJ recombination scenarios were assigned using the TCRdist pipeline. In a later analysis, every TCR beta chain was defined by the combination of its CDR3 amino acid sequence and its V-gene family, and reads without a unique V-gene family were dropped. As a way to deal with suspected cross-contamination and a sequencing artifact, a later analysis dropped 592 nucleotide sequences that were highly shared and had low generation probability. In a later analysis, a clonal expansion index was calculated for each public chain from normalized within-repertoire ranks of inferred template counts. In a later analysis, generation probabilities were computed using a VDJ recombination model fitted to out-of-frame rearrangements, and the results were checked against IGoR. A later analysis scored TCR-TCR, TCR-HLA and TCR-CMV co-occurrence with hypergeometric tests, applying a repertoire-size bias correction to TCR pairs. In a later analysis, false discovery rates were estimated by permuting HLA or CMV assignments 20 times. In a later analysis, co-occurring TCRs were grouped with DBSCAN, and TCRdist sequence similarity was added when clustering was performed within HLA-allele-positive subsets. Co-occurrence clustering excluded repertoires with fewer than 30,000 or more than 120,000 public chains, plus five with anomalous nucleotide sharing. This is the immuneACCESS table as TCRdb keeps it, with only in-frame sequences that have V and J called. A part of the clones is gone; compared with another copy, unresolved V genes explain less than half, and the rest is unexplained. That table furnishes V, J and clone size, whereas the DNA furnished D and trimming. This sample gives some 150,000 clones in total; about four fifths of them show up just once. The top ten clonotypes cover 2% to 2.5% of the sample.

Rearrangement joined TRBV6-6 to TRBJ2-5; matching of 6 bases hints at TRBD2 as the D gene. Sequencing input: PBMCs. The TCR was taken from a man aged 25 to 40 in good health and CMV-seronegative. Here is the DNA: TGTGCCAGCAGTTACCCGGAGGGAACCCAAGAGACCCAGTACTTC. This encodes CASSYPEGTQETQYF.